A single sample gave rise to the 10 T cell receptor beta chains below, sequenced in a study. Each CDR3 protein gets one entry after TCRdb re-called the RT-PCR reads with MiXCR. This sample has around 700,000 distinct CDR3 sequences, with 13% to 15% found just once. Sequences were obtained from memory CD4+ T cells from blood. The receptors shown here come from a female donor in good health, serving as a healthy control.

This clonotype was seen ten or more times. The chain recombines TRBV20-1 with TRBJ2-1, with 7 bases fitting TRBD2. Germline loops: CDR1 DFQATT, CDR2 SNEGSKA (reference sequence). This CDR3 contains 14 residues. V was clipped by 4 bases and J by 9 bases; unmatched bases: 12. CDR3 nucleotide sequence: TGCAGTGCTACCGGGACTAAGATTTTGCTTGAGCAGTTCTTC. As protein: CSATGTKILLEQFF.

V is TRBV6-4 and J is TRBJ2-7; possibly TRBD1 or TRBD2 for D (6 bases each). Trimming pared 4 bases from V and 2 bases from J, leaving 15 bases between. This CDR3 region has 15 residues. CDR1 and CDR2 from the germline V gene are MRHNA and SNTAGT. The CDR3 DNA reads TGTGCCAGCAGTGTTGCGGGACAAGTCGCCTACGAGCAGTACTTC. This gives the protein CASSVAGQVAYEQYF.

This clonotype was observed many times. This chain links TRBV20-1 with TRBJ1-2; TRBD1 matches 9 bases. With V trimmed by 4 bases and J by 6 bases, 9 bases remained unmatched. The germline CDR1 and CDR2 sequences are DFQATT and SNEGSKA (reference sequence). This CDR3 is 14 amino acids long. CDR3 region: CSATGQGTSHGYTF. Written as DNA, the CDR3 is TGCAGTGCTACCGGACAGGGGACCTCCCATGGCTACACCTTC.

This clonotype was counted at least ten times. The rearrangement joins TRBV4-3 to TRBJ2-1; the D is unclear. Germline CDR1 LGHNA, CDR2 YSLEER. The CDR3 consists of 15 residues. The V and J ends lost 4 bases and 4 bases respectively, with 14 bases between them. CDR3 DNA: TGCGCCAGCAGCCCAACACACGAAGTTTACAATGAGCAGTTCTTC. This gives the protein CASSPTHEVYNEQFF.

In its sample, this clonotype was seen a few times. The V and J genes are TRBV3-1 and TRBJ1-6; no definite D call. Germline CDR1 is LGHDT and CDR2 is YNNKEL (reference sequence). CDR3 length: 16 amino acids. With 2 bases removed from V and 5 bases from J, the gap between germline ends came to 13 bases. The DNA of the CDR3 is TGTGCCAGCAGCCAATTATTCAAACGCGATAATTCACCCCTCCACTTT. It encodes CASSQLFKRDNSPLHF. The full variable domain, with the rest looked up from reference TRBV3-1 and TRBJ1-6, is DTAVSQTPKYLVTQMGNDKSIKCEQNLGHDTMYWYKQDSKKFLKIMFSYNNKELIINETVPNRFSPKSPDKAHLNLHINSLELGDSAVYFCASSQLFKRDNSPLHFGNGTRLTVT.

This clonotype has at least ten counts. This chain joins TRBV6-6 and TRBJ2-7; TRBD2 is a possible D gene (6 bases). V was pared by 4 bases and J by 4 bases, with 8 bases between. This CDR3 has 12 amino acids. Germline lookup yields CDR1 MNHNY and CDR2 SVGAGI (reference sequence). As DNA, the CDR3 is TGTGCCAGCAGTTTCCGGGGGTACGAGCAGTACTTC. It specifies CASSFRGYEQYF.

The genes are TRBV3-1 and TRBJ2-3, with TRBD2 identical over 10 bases. The CDR3 extends over 16 amino acids. Germline assignment: CDR1 LGHDT and CDR2 YNNKEL (reference sequence). V lost 5 bases to trimming and J lost 2 bases; unmatched junction nucleotides: 7. In nucleotides, the CDR3 is TGTGCCAGCAGCGGAACTAGCGGGAAGGTCACAGATACGCAGTATTTT. It yields the protein CASSGTSGKVTDTQYF.

This clonotype has more than one count but fewer than ten. The chain couples TRBV20-1 to TRBJ2-5, with 10 positions matching TRBD2. Germline-derived CDR1 and CDR2 are DFQATT and SNEGSKA (reference sequence). The CDR3 sequence is 16 residues long. V lost 1 base and J lost 5; bases outside the gene matches: 10. CDR3 nucleotide sequence: TGCAGTGCTAGAGCCCCTAGCGGGAGAGTTCTGGAGACCCAGTACTTC. Its translation: CSARAPSGRVLETQYF.

The chain uses TRBV5-4 and TRBJ2-7; the match to TRBD2 covers 9 bases. Trimming took 0 bases from V and 2 from J; bases not matched to a gene: 3. CDR3 length: 15 amino acids. Germline V lookup: CDR1 SGHNT, CDR2 YYREEE (reference sequence). This CDR3 reads CASSLASGVAYEQYF. The CDR3 nucleotides read TGTGCCAGCAGCTTGGCTAGCGGGGTCGCCTACGAGCAGTACTTC.

This clonotype was picked up a small number of times. This chain connects TRBV12-3 or TRBV12-4 to TRBJ1-2, with 7 bases aligning to TRBD1. CDR3 size: 14 residues. Trimming at V came to 6 bases and at J to 8 bases, leaving 12 bases not matched to a gene. The DNA for the CDR3 is TGTGCCAGCAGCCCGGACAGGTTAGCGGGCGGCTACACCTTC. Translating it yields CASSPDRLAGGYTF.